This T cell receptor (beta chain) was found in a study of cytomegalovirus exposure and HLA in healthy donors. Study at large: A previous analysis identified 100 million or so unique TCR beta sequences derived from 180 million or so T cells. Across around 400 genotyped donors, roughly 85% landed in the Caucasian-associated ancestry cluster. Study-level results: CMV antigen specificity was confirmed in vitro for a few CMV-associated chains.

In its sample, this clone was seen once. The antigen remains undetermined. Amplification used 60 Vbeta primers and 13 Jbeta primers. Original data processing: A follow-up analysis tallied 65 million to 80 million unique TCR beta chains, approximately 11 million shared. The data were produced by immunoSEQ multiplex PCR, yet TCRdb's version contains in-frame clones alone and is incomplete. That table supplies the V and J calls and clone size; D and trimming were determined from the DNA. The table shows some 65,000 clones, with almost 80% occurring only once. The CDR3 extends over 17 amino acids. Germline CDR1 and CDR2: SNHLY and FYNNEI. Trimming removed 2 bases from V and 5 bases from J, with 22 bases in between.

The clonotype comes from a girl aged 5 to 17 in good health and CMV-seropositive. The specimen was PBMCs. The chain is built from TRBV2 and TRBJ2-7; D perhaps matches TRBD1 (5 bases). The CDR3 here is CASSERGRASFGDEQYF. The CDR3, as DNA: TGTGCCAGCAGTGAAAGGGGCAGAGCCTCTTTTGGTGACGAGCAGTACTTC. Supplemented by reference TRBV2 and TRBJ2-7, the full variable domain reads EPEVTQTPSHQVTQMGQEVILRCVPISNHLYFYWYRQILGQKVEFLVSFYNNEISEKSEIFDDQFSVERPDGSNFTLKIRSTKLEDSAMYFCASSERGRASFGDEQYFGPGTRLTVT.